These 24 T cell receptor beta chains were all obtained from the same sample, sequenced in a study of cytomegalovirus exposure and HLA in healthy donors. The PCR was carried out with 60 Vbeta primers and 13 Jbeta primers. The data were produced by immunoSEQ multiplex PCR, yet TCRdb's version contains in-frame clones alone and is incomplete. The table lists approximately 120,000 clones, 74% of them singletons. Sequencing input: PBMCs. These TCRs come from a woman between 45 and 60 years old in good health and CMV-seropositive.

This chain connects TRBV6-1 to TRBJ1-5; D remains unclear. This CDR3 contains 13 residues. With 6 bases removed from V and 2 bases from J, the gap between germline ends came to 8 bases. Per the germline V gene, CDR1 is MNHNS and CDR2 is SASEGT. The CDR3 bases are TGTGCCAGCAGCCCTCGAGGCAATCAGCCCCAGCATTTT. Translation gives CASSPRGNQPQHF.

The rearrangement uses TRBV5-1 and TRBJ2-7, with TRBD2 matching over 9 bases. CDR1 is SGHRS and CDR2 is YFSETQ in the germline V gene. The junction had 2 bases not matched to a gene; V was cut back by 0 bases and J by 4 bases. The CDR3 is 14 residues long. The CDR3 loop is CASSLVSGGYEQYF. Here the CDR3 DNA reads TGCGCCAGCAGCTTGGTTAGCGGGGGTTACGAGCAGTACTTC.

The sample holds one count of this clone. V and J are TRBV10-3 and TRBJ2-5, with D possibly matching TRBD1 (7 bases). In germline, CDR1 is ENHRY, CDR2 SYGVKD. CDR3 length equals 15 residues. The V end lost 6 bases, the J end lost 5 bases, and 19 bases lay between the germline ends. The CDR3 spells CAISATTGRWETQYF. CDR3 bases: TGTGCCATCAGCGCCACGACAGGGAGGTGGGAGACCCAGTACTTC.

This chain uses TRBV6-5 with TRBJ2-1; 8 bases fit TRBD2. CDR3 length: 15 residues. With 2 bases clipped from V and 9 bases from J, the junction kept 9 bases outside the gene matches. Germline assignment: CDR1 MNHEY and CDR2 SVGAGI. The DNA of the CDR3 is TGTGCCAGCAGTTACACGGCGGGGGGCCAGGGTGAGCAGTTCTTC. As protein: CASSYTAGGQGEQFF.

The chain carries TRBV4-2 and TRBJ2-7; TRBD2 matches 11 bases. Unmatched junction bases numbered 5, after V lost 1 base and J lost 3 bases. Germline CDR1 and CDR2: LGHNA and YNFKEQ. This CDR3 contains 16 residues. The CDR3 nucleotides are TGTGCCAGCAGCCAAGCGGGACTAGCGGCGATCTACGAGCAGTACTTC. Encoded protein: CASSQAGLAAIYEQYF.

The chain combines TRBV6-5 with TRBJ2-3, with TRBD2 identical over 10 bases. V lost 7 bases to trimming and J lost 1 base; unmatched junction nucleotides: 2. The germline V gene encodes CDR1 MNHEY and CDR2 SVGAGI. The CDR3 runs to 14 residues. CDR3 nucleotides: TGTGCCAGCAAGAGCGGGGGGGGCACAGATACGCAGTATTTT. Protein: CASKSGGGTDTQYF.

In regard to this clone: A junction boundary mismatches the germline segment, possibly from a read error. This chain joins TRBV7-9 and TRBJ2-1; TRBD2 agrees at 12 bases. From germline, CDR1 is SEHNR and CDR2 FQNEAQ (reference sequence). The CDR3 has 18 residues. CDR3 region: CSSSLRTSGGIVYNEQFF. For the CDR3, the DNA is TGTTCCAGCAGCTTAAGAACTAGCGGGGGGATTGTCTACAATGAGCAGTTCTTC.

This clone has just a few counts. As DNA, the CDR3 is TGTGCCAGCCGCTTAGGGGGAAGCTACGAGCAGTACTTC. Its protein is CASRLGGSYEQYF. V is TRBV6-5 and J is TRBJ2-7; D perhaps matches TRBD1 (6 bases). CDR1 and CDR2 from the germline V gene are MNHEY and SVGAGI. The V gene lost 8 bases and the J gene lost 3 bases, with 14 bases spanning the gap. The CDR3 has 13 amino acids.

Concerning this clone itself: The germline gene is not matched at one end of the junction; a read error may be the cause. This sequence joins TRBV7-9 and TRBJ1-5; tentative D call: TRBD1 (5 bases). Germline values: CDR1 SEHNR, CDR2 FQNEAQ (reference sequence). CDR3 length: 14 residues. The CDR3 loop is CSSSLVGGNQPQHF. In nucleotides, the CDR3 is TGTTCCAGCAGCTTAGTGGGGGGAAATCAGCCCCAGCATTTT.

V and J are TRBV6-1 and TRBJ2-2; no firm D call. The V and J ends lost 7 bases and 5 bases respectively, with 5 bases between them. The CDR3 spans 11 residues. Looked up from germline, CDR1 is MNHNS and CDR2 is SASEGT. This chain's CDR3 is CASTITGELFF. The CDR3 DNA follows: TGTGCCAGCACAATTACCGGGGAGCTGTTTTTT.

Turning to this clone: This same CDR3 is encoded by further DNA sequences in the sample. This chain's CDR3 is CASSPGTSTDTQYF. Written as DNA, the CDR3 is TGTGCCAGCAGCCCTGGGACTTCTACAGATACGCAGTATTTT. The chain has TRBV7-3 and TRBJ2-3, with a tentative D call TRBD2 (6 bases). This CDR3 has 14 amino acids. V lost 5 bases, J lost 3 bases, and 12 bases lay in between. Germline CDR1 is SGHTA and CDR2 is FQGTGA. The full variable domain, its missing parts supplied by reference TRBV7-3 and TRBJ2-3, is GAGVSQTPSNKVTEKGKYVELRCDPISGHTALYWYRQSLGQGPEFLIYFQGTGAADDSGLPNDRFFAVRPEGSVSTLKIQRTERGDSAVYLCASSPGTSTDTQYFGPGTRLTVL.

This clone has only a few counts. The J gene is TRBJ1-4, the V gene TRBV5-1; tentative D call: TRBD1 (6 bases). V was clipped by 3 bases and J by 6 bases, with 12 bases between them. The CDR3 totals 14 residues. In germline, CDR1 is SGHRS, CDR2 YFSETQ. CDR3 sequence: CASSSRTVYEKLFF. The CDR3 bases are TGCGCCAGCAGCTCCCGGACAGTGTATGAAAAACTGTTTTTT.

The chain links TRBV9 to TRBJ2-5; 9 bases agree with TRBD2. With 0 bases clipped from V and 5 bases from J, the junction kept 11 bases outside the gene matches. The CDR3 sequence is 17 residues long. Germline CDR1 and CDR2: SGDLS and YYNGEE. The CDR3 here is CASSVGFYSGGRETQYF. The CDR3 bases are TGTGCCAGCAGCGTAGGGTTTTATAGCGGGGGCCGGGAGACCCAGTACTTC.

The sample holds a few counts of this clone. J is TRBJ1-5 and V is TRBV5-5; unclear D gene. CDR1 and CDR2 from the germline V gene are SGHKS and YYEKEE (reference sequence). CDR3 length: 14 residues. Trimming left V 5 bases short and J 0 bases short, with 9 bases between. This chain's CDR3 is CASSPTSSNQPQHF. CDR3 in DNA: TGTGCCAGCAGTCCGACTTCTAGCAATCAGCCCCAGCATTTT.

This chain connects TRBV11-2 to TRBJ2-3; the match to TRBD2 covers 12 bases. V was clipped by 5 bases and J by 11 bases; unmatched bases: 8. Germline CDR1 is SGHAT and CDR2 is FQNNGV. The length of the CDR3 is 14 residues. Written as DNA, the CDR3 is TGTGCCAGCAGCCATGGACTAGCGGGACTGGAGCAGTATTTT. Protein sequence: CASSHGLAGLEQYF.

V gene TRBV7-2 combines with J gene TRBJ2-3; the D is unclear. CDR1 and CDR2 (germline): SGHTA, FQGNSA. With 5 bases removed from V and 0 bases from J, the gap between germline ends came to 9 bases. There are 14 residues in the CDR3. This CDR3 is CASSLYISTDTQYF. In DNA, the CDR3 is TGTGCCAGCAGCCTATATATTAGCACAGATACGCAGTATTTT.

V and J are TRBV15 and TRBJ2-3; possibly TRBD2 for D (6 bases). V lost 3 bases and J lost 5, with 27 bases in between. Germline V gene data show CDR1 as LNHNV and CDR2 as YYDKDF (reference sequence). CDR3 size: 19 residues. DNA for the CDR3: TGTGCCACCAGCAGTGGGATCGGGAGAGGGAGAATAAGAATAGATACGCAGTATTTT. This codes for CATSSGIGRGRIRIDTQYF.

The chain couples TRBV4-1 to TRBJ1-2; TRBD1 is a possible D gene (5 bases). The V and J ends lost 3 bases and 5 bases respectively, with 13 bases between them. The CDR3 has 14 amino acids. The germline V gene has CDR1 MGHRA and CDR2 YSYEKL. The CDR3 region has the DNA TGCGCCAGCAGCCAGGGGCCCACGAGGTATGGCTACACCTTC. Protein sequence: CASSQGPTRYGYTF.

This rearrangement joins TRBV10-3 to TRBJ2-1, with 7 bases fitting TRBD2. Germline values: CDR1 ENHRY, CDR2 SYGVKD. Losses at the gene ends were 5 bases for V and 3 bases for J; bases not matched to a gene: 7. The CDR3 length is 15 residues. The CDR3 is CAISIRTSDYNEQFF. The CDR3 DNA reads as TGTGCCATCAGTATCAGGACTAGTGACTACAATGAGCAGTTCTTC.

This clone was seen a handful of times. This CDR3 is CASSMGGEETQYF. DNA of the CDR3: TGTGCCAGTAGTATGGGAGGAGAAGAGACCCAGTACTTC. V usage is TRBV19 and J usage is TRBJ2-5, with D possibly TRBD2 on 6 matching bases. This CDR3 is 13 amino acids long. The V end lost 3 bases, the J end lost 3 bases, and 8 bases lay between the germline ends. The germline gives CDR1 LNHDA, CDR2 SQIVND (reference sequence).

The chain employs TRBV2 and TRBJ2-7; TRBD1 might be the D (6 bases). From germline, CDR1 is SNHLY and CDR2 FYNNEI. CDR3 length equals 14 residues. The ends were cut back, 6 bases at V and 0 bases at J, with 12 bases in the middle. The CDR3 bases are TGTGCCAGCAGCCGGGACACCTACTCCTACGAGCAGTACTTC. Protein sequence: CASSRDTYSYEQYF.

The V and J genes are TRBV4-2 and TRBJ1-4, with 7 bases fitting TRBD1. Germline V CDR1 and CDR2: LGHNA, YNFKEQ. The CDR3 is made up of 16 amino acids. V dropped 4 bases and J dropped 10; count of bases not matched to a gene: 15. CDR3 in amino acids: CASSPLNLGQVGKLFF. The CDR3 bases are TGTGCCAGCAGCCCGCTTAACTTAGGACAGGTCGGAAAACTGTTTTTT.

This chain links TRBV2 with TRBJ2-2; no definite D call. The V end lost 7 bases, the J end lost 0 bases, and 12 bases lay between the germline ends. The V gene's germline CDR1 is SNHLY and CDR2 FYNNEI. This CDR3 comprises 15 residues. This chain's CDR3 is CASTAVSTNTGELFF. The CDR3 coding sequence is TGTGCCAGCACTGCGGTCAGTACGAACACCGGGGAGCTGTTTTTT.

The V call is TRBV27, the J call TRBJ2-7, with 9 bases matching TRBD2. CDR1 and CDR2 from the germline V gene are MNHEY and SMNVEV (reference sequence). This CDR3 region has 15 residues. V lost 3 bases and J lost 2; bases outside the gene matches: 5. CDR3 amino acids: CASSFGAGGTYEQYF. The CDR3 bases are TGTGCCAGCAGTTTCGGAGCGGGGGGCACCTACGAGCAGTACTTC.